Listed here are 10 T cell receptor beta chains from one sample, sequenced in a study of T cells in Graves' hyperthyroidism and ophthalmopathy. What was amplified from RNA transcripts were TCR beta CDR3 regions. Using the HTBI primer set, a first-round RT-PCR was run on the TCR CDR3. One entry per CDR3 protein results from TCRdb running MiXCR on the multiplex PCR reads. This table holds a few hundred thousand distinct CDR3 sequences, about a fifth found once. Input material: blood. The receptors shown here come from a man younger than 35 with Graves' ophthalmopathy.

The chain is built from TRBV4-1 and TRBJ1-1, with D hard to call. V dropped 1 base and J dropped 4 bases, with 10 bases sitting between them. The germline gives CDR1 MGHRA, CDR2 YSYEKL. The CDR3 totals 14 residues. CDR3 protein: CASSQARGGTEAFF. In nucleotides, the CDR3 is TGCGCCAGCAGCCAAGCCCGTGGTGGCACTGAAGCTTTCTTT.

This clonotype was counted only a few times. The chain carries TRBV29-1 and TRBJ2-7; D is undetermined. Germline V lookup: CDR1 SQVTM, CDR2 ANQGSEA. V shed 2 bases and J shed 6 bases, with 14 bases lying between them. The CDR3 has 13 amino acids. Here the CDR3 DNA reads TGCAGCGTTGAACCTCCTGATGCACGCGAGCAGTACTTC. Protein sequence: CSVEPPDAREQYF.

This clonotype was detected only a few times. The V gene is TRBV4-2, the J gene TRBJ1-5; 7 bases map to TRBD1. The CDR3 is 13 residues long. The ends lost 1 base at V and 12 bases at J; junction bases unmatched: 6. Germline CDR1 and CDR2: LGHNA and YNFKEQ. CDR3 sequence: CASSQGGQGGQHF. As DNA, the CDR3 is TGTGCCAGCAGCCAAGGGGGGCAGGGGGGCCAGCATTTT.

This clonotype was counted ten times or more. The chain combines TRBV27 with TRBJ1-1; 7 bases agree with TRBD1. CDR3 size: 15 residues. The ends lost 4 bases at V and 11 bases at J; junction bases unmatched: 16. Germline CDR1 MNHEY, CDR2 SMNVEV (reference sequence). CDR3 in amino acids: CASSSPTGIIREAFF. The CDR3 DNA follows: TGTGCCAGCAGTTCTCCGACAGGGATAATACGGGAGGCTTTCTTT.

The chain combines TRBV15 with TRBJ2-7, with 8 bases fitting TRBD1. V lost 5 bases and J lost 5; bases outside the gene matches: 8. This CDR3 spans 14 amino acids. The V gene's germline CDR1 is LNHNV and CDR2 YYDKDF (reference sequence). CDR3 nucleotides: TGTGCCACCAGCTTAGACAGGGGAATCCACGAGCAGTACTTC. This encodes CATSLDRGIHEQYF.

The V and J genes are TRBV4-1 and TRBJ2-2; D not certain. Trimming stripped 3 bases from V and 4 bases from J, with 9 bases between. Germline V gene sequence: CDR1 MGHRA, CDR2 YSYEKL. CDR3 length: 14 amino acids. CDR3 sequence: CASSHGFGTGELFF. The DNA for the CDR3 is TGCGCCAGCAGCCATGGCTTTGGCACCGGGGAGCTGTTTTTT.

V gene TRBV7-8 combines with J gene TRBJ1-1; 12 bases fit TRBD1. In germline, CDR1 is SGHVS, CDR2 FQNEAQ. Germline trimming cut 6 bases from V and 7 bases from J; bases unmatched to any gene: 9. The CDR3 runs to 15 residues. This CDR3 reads CASRLKRDRGLEAFF. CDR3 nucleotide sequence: TGTGCCAGCAGACTAAAGAGGGACAGGGGGCTTGAAGCTTTCTTT.

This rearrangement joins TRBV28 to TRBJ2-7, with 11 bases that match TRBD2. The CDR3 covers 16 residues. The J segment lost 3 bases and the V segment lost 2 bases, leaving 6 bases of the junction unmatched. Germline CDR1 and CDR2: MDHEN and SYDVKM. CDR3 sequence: CASSLGPGLADYEQYF. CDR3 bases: TGTGCCAGCAGTTTAGGGCCGGGACTAGCGGACTACGAGCAGTACTTC.

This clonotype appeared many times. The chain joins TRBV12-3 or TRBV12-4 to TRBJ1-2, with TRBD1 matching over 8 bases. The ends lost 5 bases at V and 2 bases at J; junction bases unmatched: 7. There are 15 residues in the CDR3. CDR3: CASSVGQGFNYGYTF. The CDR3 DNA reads TGTGCCAGCAGTGTCGGACAGGGTTTCAACTATGGCTACACCTTC.

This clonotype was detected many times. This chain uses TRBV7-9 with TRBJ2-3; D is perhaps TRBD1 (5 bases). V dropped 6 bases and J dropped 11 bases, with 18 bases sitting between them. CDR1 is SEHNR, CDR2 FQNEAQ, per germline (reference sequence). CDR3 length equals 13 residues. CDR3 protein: CASRPEARTQQYF. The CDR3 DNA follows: TGTGCCAGCAGGCCCGAGGCGAGGACACAGCAGTATTTT. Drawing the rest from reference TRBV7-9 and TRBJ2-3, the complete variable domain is DTGVSQNPRHKITKRGQNVTFRCDPISEHNRLYWYRQTLGQGPEFLTYFQNEAQLEKSRLLSDRFSAERPKGSFSTLEIQRTEQGDSAMYLCASRPEARTQQYFGPGTRLTVL.